What follows are 8 T cell receptor beta chains derived from one specimen sequenced in a study of CXCR3-negative and CXCR3-positive naive CD8 T cells. The authors prepared UMI-labeled TRB cDNA libraries by 5' RACE. TCRdb reworked the 5' RACE reads into one entry per CDR3 protein, no DNA. The specimen's table records some 130,000 distinct CDR3 sequences. The sample was naive CXCR3- CD8+ T cells from blood. Subset of the sample: CD45RO-CCR7+CD27+CD95- naive CD8+ T cells lacking CXCR3 (TNR3-). The receptors originated from a human donor in good health. Some clones in this sample may be carry-over from other donors' samples.

The V gene is TRBV9, the J gene TRBJ2-7; the D gene TCRdb calls, TRBD1, cannot be checked with no DNA. CDR1 is SGDLS, CDR2 YYNGEE, per germline. This CDR3 has 13 residues. Here the CDR3 reads CASSVGAAYEQYF.

The chain employs TRBV7-3 and TRBJ2-1; TCRdb names TRBD2, which stays unverified in the absence of DNA. The germline gives CDR1 SGHTA, CDR2 FQGTGA. The CDR3 is 15 residues long. CDR3 sequence: CASSSGLGDNNEQFF.

The chain uses TRBV27 and TRBJ1-1. This CDR3 spans 15 amino acids. Germline V gives CDR1 MNHEY, CDR2 SMNVEV (reference sequence). The CDR3 protein is CASSLNGRVNTEAFF.

V gene TRBV12-3 or TRBV12-4 combines with J gene TRBJ1-5; TCRdb lists TRBD1, though no DNA is available to test this call. This CDR3 is 14 amino acids long. The chain's CDR3 is CASSGQVYNQPQHF.

The V and J genes are TRBV7-9 and TRBJ1-2. Germline V gene lookup returns CDR1 SEHNR and CDR2 FQNEAQ (reference sequence). This CDR3 spans 16 amino acids. CDR3 protein: CASSSGTEVANYGYTF. Full variable domain (missing parts from reference TRBV7-9 and TRBJ1-2): DTGVSQNPRHKITKRGQNVTFRCDPISEHNRLYWYRQTLGQGPEFLTYFQNEAQLEKSRLLSDRFSAERPKGSFSTLEIQRTEQGDSAMYLCASSSGTEVANYGYTFGSGTRLTVV.

The chain couples TRBV29-1 to TRBJ1-1. The germline gives CDR1 SQVTM, CDR2 ANQGSEA. The CDR3 has 12 amino acids. The chain's CDR3 is CSVADANAEAFF.

CDR3 amino acids: CATSRDASWTSYEQYF. This chain links TRBV15 with TRBJ2-7; TCRdb indicates TRBD1, and absent DNA this call remains unverified. CDR1 LNHNV and CDR2 YYDKDF come from the germline V gene (reference sequence). The CDR3 consists of 16 residues. Variable domain in full (rest from reference TRBV15 and TRBJ2-7): DAMVIQNPRYQVTQFGKPVTLSCSQTLNHNVMYWYQQKSSQAPKLLFHYYDKDFNNEADTPDNFQSRRPNTSFCFLDIRSPGLGDTAMYLCATSRDASWTSYEQYFGPGTRLTVT.

The V gene is TRBV7-9, the J gene TRBJ2-7. CDR1 SEHNR and CDR2 FQNEAQ come from the germline V gene (reference sequence). CDR3 length: 13 residues. The CDR3 is CASSLDHGYEQYF. Full variable domain (missing parts from reference TRBV7-9 and TRBJ2-7): DTGVSQNPRHKITKRGQNVTFRCDPISEHNRLYWYRQTLGQGPEFLTYFQNEAQLEKSRLLSDRFSAERPKGSFSTLEIQRTEQGDSAMYLCASSLDHGYEQYFGPGTRLTVT.